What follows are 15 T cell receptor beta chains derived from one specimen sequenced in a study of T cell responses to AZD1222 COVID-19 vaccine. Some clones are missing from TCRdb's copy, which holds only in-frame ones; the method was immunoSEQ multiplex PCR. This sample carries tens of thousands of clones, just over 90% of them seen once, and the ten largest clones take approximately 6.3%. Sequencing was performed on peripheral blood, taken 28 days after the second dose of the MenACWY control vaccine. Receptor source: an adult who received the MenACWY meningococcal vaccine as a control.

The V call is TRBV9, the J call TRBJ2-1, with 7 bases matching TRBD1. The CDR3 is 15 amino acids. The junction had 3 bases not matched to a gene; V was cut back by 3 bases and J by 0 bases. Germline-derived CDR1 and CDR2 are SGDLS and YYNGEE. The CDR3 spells CASSAQGSSYNEQFF. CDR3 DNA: TGTGCCAGCAGCGCACAGGGGAGCTCCTACAATGAGCAGTTCTTC.

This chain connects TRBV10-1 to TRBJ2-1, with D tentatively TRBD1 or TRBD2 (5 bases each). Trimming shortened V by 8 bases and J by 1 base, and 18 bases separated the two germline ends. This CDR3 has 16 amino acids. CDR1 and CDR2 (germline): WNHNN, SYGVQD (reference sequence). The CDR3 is CASPPDGTSSYNEQFF. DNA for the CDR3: TGCGCCAGCCCCCCTGATGGGACCTCTTCCTACAATGAGCAGTTCTTC.

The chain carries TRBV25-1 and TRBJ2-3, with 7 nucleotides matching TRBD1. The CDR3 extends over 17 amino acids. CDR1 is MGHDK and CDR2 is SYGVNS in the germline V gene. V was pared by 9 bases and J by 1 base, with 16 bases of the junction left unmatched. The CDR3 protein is CASTFGLGTGGTDTQYF. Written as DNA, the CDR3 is TGTGCCAGTACCTTTGGACTCGGAACAGGGGGCACAGATACGCAGTATTTT.

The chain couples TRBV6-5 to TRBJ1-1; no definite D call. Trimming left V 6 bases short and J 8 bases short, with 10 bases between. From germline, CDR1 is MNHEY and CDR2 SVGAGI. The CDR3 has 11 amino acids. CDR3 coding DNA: TGTGCCAGCAGGGCGATCCTAGAAGCTTTCTTT. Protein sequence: CASRAILEAFF.

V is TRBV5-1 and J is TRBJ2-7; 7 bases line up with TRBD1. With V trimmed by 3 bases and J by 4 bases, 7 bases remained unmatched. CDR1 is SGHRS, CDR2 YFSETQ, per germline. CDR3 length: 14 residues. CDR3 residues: CASSSGTAAYEQYF. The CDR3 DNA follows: TGCGCCAGCAGCTCCGGGACAGCTGCTTACGAGCAGTACTTC.

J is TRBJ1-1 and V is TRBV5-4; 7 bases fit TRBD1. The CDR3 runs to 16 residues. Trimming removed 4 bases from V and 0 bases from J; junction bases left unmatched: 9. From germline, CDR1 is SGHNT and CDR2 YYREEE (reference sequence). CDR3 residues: CASSPHGTAMNTEAFF. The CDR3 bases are TGTGCCAGCAGCCCCCATGGGACAGCAATGAACACTGAAGCTTTCTTT.

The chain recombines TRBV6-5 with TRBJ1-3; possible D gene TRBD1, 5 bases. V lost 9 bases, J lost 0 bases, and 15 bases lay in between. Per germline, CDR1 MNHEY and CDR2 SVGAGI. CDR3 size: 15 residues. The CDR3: CASGDFPSSGNTIYF. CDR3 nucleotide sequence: TGTGCCAGTGGGGACTTCCCGAGCTCTGGAAACACCATATATTTT.

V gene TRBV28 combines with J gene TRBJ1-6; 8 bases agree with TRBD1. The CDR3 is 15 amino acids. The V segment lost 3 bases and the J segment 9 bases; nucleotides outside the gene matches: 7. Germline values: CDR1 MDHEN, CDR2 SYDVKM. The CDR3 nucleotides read TGTGCCAGCAGTTTGAGGCAGGGGGCTGGTTCACCCCTCCACTTT. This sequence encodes CASSLRQGAGSPLHF.

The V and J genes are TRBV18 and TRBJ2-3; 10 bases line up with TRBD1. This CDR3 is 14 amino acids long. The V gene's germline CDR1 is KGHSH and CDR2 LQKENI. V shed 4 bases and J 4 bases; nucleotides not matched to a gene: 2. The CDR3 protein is CASSRTGGPDTQYF. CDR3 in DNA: TGTGCCAGCTCACGGACAGGGGGGCCAGATACGCAGTATTTT. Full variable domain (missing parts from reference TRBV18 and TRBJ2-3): NAGVMQNPRHLVRRRGQEARLRCSPMKGHSHVYWYRQLPEEGLKFMVYLQKENIIDESGMPKERFSAEFPKEGPSILRIQQVVRGDSAAYFCASSRTGGPDTQYFGPGTRLTVL.

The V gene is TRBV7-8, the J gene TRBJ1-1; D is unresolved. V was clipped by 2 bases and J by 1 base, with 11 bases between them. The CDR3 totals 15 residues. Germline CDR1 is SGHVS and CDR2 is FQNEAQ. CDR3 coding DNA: TGTGCCAGCAGCTTACTTTGGGGTACGAACACTGAAGCTTTCTTT. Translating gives CASSLLWGTNTEAFF.

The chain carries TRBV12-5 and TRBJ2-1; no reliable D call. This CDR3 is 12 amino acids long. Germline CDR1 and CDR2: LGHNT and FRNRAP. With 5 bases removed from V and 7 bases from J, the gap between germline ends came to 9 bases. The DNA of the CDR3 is TGTGCTAGTGGTCGTCTCGGGAATGAGCAGTTCTTC. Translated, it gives CASGRLGNEQFF.

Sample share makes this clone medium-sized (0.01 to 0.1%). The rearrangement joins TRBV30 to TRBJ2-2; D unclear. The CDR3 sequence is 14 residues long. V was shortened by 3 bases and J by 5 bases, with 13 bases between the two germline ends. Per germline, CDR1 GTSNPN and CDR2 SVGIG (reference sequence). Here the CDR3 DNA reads TGTGCCTGGAGAAGTGCTTACGAGACCGGGGAGCTGTTTTTT. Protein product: CAWRSAYETGELFF.

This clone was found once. This CDR3 is CASSGATSTDYNEQFF. Here the CDR3 DNA reads TGTGCCAGCAGCGGGGCGACGAGCACGGATTACAATGAGCAGTTCTTC. The rearrangement links TRBV5-4 to TRBJ2-1, with a weak D call TRBD1 (5 bases). This CDR3 contains 16 residues. The V end lost 4 bases, the J end lost 4 bases, and 18 bases lay between the germline ends. CDR1 and CDR2 from the germline V gene are SGHNT and YYREEE (reference sequence).

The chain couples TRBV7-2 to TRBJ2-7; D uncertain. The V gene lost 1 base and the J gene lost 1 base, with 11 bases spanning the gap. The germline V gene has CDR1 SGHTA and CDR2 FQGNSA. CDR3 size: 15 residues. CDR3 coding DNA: TGTGCCAGCAGCTTAGACCCCCTCTTTTCCTACGAGCAGTACTTC. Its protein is CASSLDPLFSYEQYF.

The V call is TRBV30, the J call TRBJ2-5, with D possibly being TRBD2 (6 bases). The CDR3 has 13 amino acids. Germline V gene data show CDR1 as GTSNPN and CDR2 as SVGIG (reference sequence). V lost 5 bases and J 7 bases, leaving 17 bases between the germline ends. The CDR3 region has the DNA TGTGCCTGGGACCGGGGACTTTCGTGGACCCAGTACTTC. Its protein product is CAWDRGLSWTQYF. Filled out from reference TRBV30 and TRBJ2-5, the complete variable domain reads SQTIHQWPATLVQPVGSPLSLECTVEGTSNPNLYWYRQAAGRGLQLLFYSVGIGQISSEVPQNLSASRPQDRQFILSSKKLLLSDSGFYLCAWDRGLSWTQYFGPGTRLLVL.